These 10 T cell receptor beta chains originate from one sample sequenced in a study of T cell changes during pregnancy in multiple sclerosis. Some clones are missing from TCRdb's copy, which holds only in-frame ones; the method was immunoSEQ multiplex PCR. The sample has some 25,000 clones, approximately 86% seen once. Specimen: CD4+ T cells from peripheral blood mononuclear cells, collected in the second trimester of pregnancy. These receptors were taken from a female donor in good health, enrolled as a control in a pregnancy study.

This chain links TRBV2 with TRBJ1-2, with 7 bases identical to TRBD1. CDR3 length: 15 amino acids. V shed 3 bases and J 0 bases; nucleotides not matched to a gene: 4. In germline, CDR1 is SNHLY, CDR2 FYNNEI. The CDR3 here is CASSDVQGANYGYTF. CDR3 DNA sequence: TGTGCCAGCAGTGACGTCCAGGGGGCTAACTATGGCTACACCTTC.

This chain joins TRBV7-2 and TRBJ2-3; tentatively, D is TRBD1 (5 bases). The CDR3 covers 15 residues. CDR1 and CDR2 from the germline V gene are SGHTA and FQGNSA. Trimming took off 4 bases at V and 2 bases at J, with 13 bases between the two ends. DNA for the CDR3: TGTGCCAGCAGCTCATTGACAGCCCTCACAGATACGCAGTATTTT. Protein sequence: CASSSLTALTDTQYF.

The chain carries TRBV19 and TRBJ1-5, with 7 bases matching TRBD1. The germline V gene encodes CDR1 LNHDA and CDR2 SQIVND (reference sequence). There are 15 residues in the CDR3. V gave up 6 bases and J gave up 0 bases; unmatched junction bases: 5. DNA of the CDR3: TGTGCCAGTAGCTCAGGGGGGACTAGCAATCAGCCCCAGCATTTT. This codes for CASSSGGTSNQPQHF.

In DNA form, the CDR3 reads TGTGCCAGCAGTCGACAGAGCACCTACGAGCAGTACTTC. Translating gives CASSRQSTYEQYF. V and J are TRBV7-2 and TRBJ2-7; perhaps TRBD1 as D (5 bases). Trimming took off 6 bases at V and 2 bases at J, with 11 bases between the two ends. CDR3 length: 13 residues. Per germline, CDR1 SGHTA and CDR2 FQGNSA.

By its share, this clone is medium-sized (0.01 to 0.1%). The genes are TRBV30 and TRBJ1-4, with D perhaps TRBD1 (5 bases). CDR3 length: 13 residues. Germline values: CDR1 GTSNPN, CDR2 SVGIG (reference sequence). V gave up 7 bases and J gave up 4 bases, with 13 bases separating them. The chain's CDR3 is CASGGGNNEKLFF. CDR3 nucleotides: TGTGCCTCCGGGGGGGGAAATAATGAAAAACTGTTTTTT.

The chain is built from TRBV4-1 and TRBJ1-6; D unclear. Germline lookup yields CDR1 MGHRA and CDR2 YSYEKL. The CDR3 is 15 residues long. With 0 bases removed from V and 11 bases from J, the gap between germline ends came to 14 bases. Here the CDR3 reads CASSQDWGGRAPLHF. CDR3 nucleotides: TGCGCCAGCAGCCAAGATTGGGGAGGAAGGGCACCCCTCCACTTT.

J is TRBJ2-1 and V is TRBV7-9, with 7 bases aligning to TRBD1. The germline gives CDR1 SEHNR, CDR2 FQNEAQ (reference sequence). The V and J ends lost 0 bases and 2 bases, in that order; junction bases with no gene match: 4. The CDR3 covers 16 residues. This chain's CDR3 is CASSLAGTVPYNEQFF. Written as DNA, the CDR3 is TGTGCCAGCAGCTTAGCCGGGACAGTACCCTACAATGAGCAGTTCTTC.

This CDR3 is CASSLAEGSYNEQFF. The CDR3, as DNA: TGCGCCAGCAGCCTTGCGGAGGGCTCCTACAATGAGCAGTTCTTC. This chain uses TRBV4-1 with TRBJ2-1; tentative D call: TRBD2 (6 bases). The CDR3 is 15 residues long. Germline-derived CDR1 and CDR2 are MGHRA and YSYEKL. Trimming shortened V by 4 bases and J by 0 bases, and 10 bases separated the two germline ends.

The gene calls are TRBV5-4 and TRBJ2-3; D gene uncertain. V gave up 0 bases and J gave up 6 bases, with 8 bases separating them. Germline V lookup: CDR1 SGHNT, CDR2 YYREEE (reference sequence). There are 13 residues in the CDR3. CDR3 nucleotides: TGTGCCAGCAGCTTGGAACCCGGGGATACGCAGTATTTT. This encodes CASSLEPGDTQYF. The full variable domain, its missing parts supplied by reference TRBV5-4 and TRBJ2-3, is ETGVTQSPTHLIKTRGQQVTLRCSSQSGHNTVSWYQQALGQGPQFIFQYYREEENGRGNFPPRFSGLQFPNYSSELNVNALELDDSALYLCASSLEPGDTQYFGPGTRLTVL.

This chain uses TRBV5-4 with TRBJ2-1, with 10 bases identical to TRBD2. The ends lost 4 bases at V and 15 bases at J; junction bases unmatched: 7. Germline-derived CDR1 and CDR2 are SGHNT and YYREEE (reference sequence). CDR3 length: 12 amino acids. The CDR3: CASSLQRGGLFF. The CDR3 DNA sequence: TGTGCCAGCAGCCTCCAGCGGGGGGGCCTGTTCTTC.